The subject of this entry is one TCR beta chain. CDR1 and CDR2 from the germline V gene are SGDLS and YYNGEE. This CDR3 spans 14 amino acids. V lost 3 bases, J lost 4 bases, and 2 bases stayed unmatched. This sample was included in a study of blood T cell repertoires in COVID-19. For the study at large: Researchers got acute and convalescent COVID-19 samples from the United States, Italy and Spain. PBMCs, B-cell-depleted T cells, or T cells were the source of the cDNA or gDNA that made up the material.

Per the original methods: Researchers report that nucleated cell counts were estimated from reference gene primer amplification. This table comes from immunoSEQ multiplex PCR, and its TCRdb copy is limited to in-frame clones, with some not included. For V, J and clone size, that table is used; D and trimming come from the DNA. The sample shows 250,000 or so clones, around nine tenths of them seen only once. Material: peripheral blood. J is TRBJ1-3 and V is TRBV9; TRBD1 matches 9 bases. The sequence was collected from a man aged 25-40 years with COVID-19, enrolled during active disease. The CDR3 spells CASSEGQGGNTIYF. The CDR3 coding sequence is TGTGCCAGCAGCGAGGGACAGGGAGGAAACACCATATATTTT.